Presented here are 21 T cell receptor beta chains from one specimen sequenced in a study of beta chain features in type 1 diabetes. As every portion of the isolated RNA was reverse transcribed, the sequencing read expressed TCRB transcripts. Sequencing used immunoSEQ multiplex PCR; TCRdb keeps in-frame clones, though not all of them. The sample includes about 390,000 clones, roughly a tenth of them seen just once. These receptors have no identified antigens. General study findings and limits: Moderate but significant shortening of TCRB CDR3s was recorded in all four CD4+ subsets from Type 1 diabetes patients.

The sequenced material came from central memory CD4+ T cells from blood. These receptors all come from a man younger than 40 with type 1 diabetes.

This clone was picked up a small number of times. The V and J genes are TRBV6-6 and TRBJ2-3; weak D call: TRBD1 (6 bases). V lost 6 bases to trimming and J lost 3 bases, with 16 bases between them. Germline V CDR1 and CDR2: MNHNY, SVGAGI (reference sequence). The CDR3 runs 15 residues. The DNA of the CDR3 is TGTGCCAGCAGACGGACAGCCGCTCCTACAGATACGCAGTATTTT. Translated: CASRRTAAPTDTQYF.

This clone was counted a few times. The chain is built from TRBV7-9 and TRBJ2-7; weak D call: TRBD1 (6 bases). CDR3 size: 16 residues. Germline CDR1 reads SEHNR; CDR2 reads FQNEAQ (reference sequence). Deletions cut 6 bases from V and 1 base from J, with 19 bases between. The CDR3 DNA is TGTGCCAGCAGTCCAGGTGCAGGGGCGATGTCCTACGAGCAGTACTTC. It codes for CASSPGAGAMSYEQYF. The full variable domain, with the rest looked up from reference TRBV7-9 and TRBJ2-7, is DTGVSQNPRHKITKRGQNVTFRCDPISEHNRLYWYRQTLGQGPEFLTYFQNEAQLEKSRLLSDRFSAERPKGSFSTLEIQRTEQGDSAMYLCASSPGAGAMSYEQYFGPGTRLTVT.

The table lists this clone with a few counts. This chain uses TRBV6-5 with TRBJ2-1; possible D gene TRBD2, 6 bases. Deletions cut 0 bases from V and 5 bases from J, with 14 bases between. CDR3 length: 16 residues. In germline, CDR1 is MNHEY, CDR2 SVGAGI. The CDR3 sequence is CASSYSLLAFNNEQFF. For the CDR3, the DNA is TGTGCCAGCAGTTACTCTTTACTAGCATTTAACAATGAGCAGTTCTTC.

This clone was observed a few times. CDR3 DNA sequence: TGTGCCAGCAGCTTGAGGTTGGGTTTGAGGCTTGAAGCTTTCTTT. It is translated as CASSLRLGLRLEAFF. The chain employs TRBV5-6 and TRBJ1-1; D gene unclear. The CDR3 spans 15 residues. Germline assignment: CDR1 SGHDT and CDR2 YYEEEE. Deletions cut 1 base from V and 7 bases from J, with 17 bases between.

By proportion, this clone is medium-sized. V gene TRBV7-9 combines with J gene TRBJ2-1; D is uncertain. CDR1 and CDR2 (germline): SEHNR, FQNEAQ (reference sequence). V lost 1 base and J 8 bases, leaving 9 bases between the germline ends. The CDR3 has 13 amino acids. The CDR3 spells CASSLVSVYEQFF. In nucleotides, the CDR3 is TGTGCCAGCAGCTTAGTTTCTGTGTATGAGCAGTTCTTC.

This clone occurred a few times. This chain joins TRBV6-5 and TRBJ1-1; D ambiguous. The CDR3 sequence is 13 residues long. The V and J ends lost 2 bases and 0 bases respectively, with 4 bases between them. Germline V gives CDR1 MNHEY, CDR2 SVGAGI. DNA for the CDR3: TGTGCCAGCAGTTACAGCTTGAACACTGAAGCTTTCTTT. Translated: CASSYSLNTEAFF.

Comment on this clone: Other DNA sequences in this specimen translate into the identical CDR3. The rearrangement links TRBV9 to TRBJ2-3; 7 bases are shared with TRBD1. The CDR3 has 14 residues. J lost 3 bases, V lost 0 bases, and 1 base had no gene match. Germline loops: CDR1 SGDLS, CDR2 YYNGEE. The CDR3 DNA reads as TGTGCCAGCAGCGTAGGGACAGGAACAGATACGCAGTATTTT. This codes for CASSVGTGTDTQYF.

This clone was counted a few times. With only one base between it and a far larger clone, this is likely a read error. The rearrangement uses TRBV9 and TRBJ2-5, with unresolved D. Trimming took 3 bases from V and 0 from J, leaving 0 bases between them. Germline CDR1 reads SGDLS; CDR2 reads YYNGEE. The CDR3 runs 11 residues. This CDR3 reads CASSDQETQYF. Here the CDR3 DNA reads TGTGCCAGCAGCGACCAAGAGACCCAGTACTTC.

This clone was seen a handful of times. The CDR3 DNA follows: TGTGCCAGCAGCTTGGGGACTTACTCCTACGAGCAGTACTTC. This translates into CASSLGTYSYEQYF. This rearrangement joins TRBV7-2 to TRBJ2-7; D may be TRBD2 (6 bases). Trimming cost V 3 bases and J 0 bases, with 9 bases left between them. This CDR3 is 14 amino acids long. CDR1 is SGHTA and CDR2 is FQGNSA in the germline V gene.

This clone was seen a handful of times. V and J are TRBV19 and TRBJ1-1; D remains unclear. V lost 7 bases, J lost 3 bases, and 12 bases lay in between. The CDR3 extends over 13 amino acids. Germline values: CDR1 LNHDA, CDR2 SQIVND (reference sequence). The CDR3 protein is CASKKGRYTEAFF. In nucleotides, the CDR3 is TGTGCCAGTAAAAAAGGGCGTTACACTGAAGCTTTCTTT.

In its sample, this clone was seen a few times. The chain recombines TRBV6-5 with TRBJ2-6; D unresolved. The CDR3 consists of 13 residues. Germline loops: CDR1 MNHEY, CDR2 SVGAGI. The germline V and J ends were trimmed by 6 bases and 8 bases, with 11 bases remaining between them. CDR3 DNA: TGTGCCAGCAGGTTCGTCGGTCCCAACGTCCTGACTTTC. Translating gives CASRFVGPNVLTF.

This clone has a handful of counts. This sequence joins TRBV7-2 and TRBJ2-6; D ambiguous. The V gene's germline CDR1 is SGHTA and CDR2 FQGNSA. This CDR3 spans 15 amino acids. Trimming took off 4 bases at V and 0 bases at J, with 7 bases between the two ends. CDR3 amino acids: CASSSFGSGANVLTF. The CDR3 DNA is TGTGCCAGCAGCTCATTCGGCTCTGGGGCCAACGTCCTGACTTTC. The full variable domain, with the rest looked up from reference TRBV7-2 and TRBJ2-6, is GAGVSQSPSNKVTEKGKDVELRCDPISGHTALYWYRQSLGQGLEFLIYFQGNSAPDKSGLPSDRFSAERTGGSVSTLTIQRTQQEDSAVYLCASSSFGSGANVLTFGAGSRLTVL.

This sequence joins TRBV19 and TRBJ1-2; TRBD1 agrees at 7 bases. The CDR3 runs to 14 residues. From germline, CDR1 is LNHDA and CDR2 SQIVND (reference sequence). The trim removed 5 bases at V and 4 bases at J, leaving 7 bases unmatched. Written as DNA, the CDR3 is TGTGCCAGTAGTGCCTCACAGGGGATCTATGGCTACACCTTC. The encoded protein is CASSASQGIYGYTF.

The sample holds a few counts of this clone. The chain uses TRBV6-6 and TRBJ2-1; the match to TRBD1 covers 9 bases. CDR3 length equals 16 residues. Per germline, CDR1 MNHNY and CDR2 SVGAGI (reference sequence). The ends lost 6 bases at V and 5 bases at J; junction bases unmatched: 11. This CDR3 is CASSYTGGSRDNEQFF. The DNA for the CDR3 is TGTGCCAGCAGCTATACAGGGGGCTCCAGGGACAATGAGCAGTTCTTC.

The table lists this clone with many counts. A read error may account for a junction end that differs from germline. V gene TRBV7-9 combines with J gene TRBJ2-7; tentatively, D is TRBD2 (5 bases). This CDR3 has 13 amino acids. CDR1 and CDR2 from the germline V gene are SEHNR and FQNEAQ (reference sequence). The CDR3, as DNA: TGTGCCAGCAGCTTAGAGGCTCGTCAGGACTCTGGTTTC. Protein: CASSLEARQDSGF.

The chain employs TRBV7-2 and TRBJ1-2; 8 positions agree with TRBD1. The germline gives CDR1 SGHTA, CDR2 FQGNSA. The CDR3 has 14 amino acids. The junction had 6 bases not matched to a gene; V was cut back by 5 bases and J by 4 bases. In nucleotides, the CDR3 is TGTGCCAGCAGCCCCCTGGACAGGGCCTATGGCTACACCTTC. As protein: CASSPLDRAYGYTF. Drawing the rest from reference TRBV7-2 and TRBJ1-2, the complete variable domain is GAGVSQSPSNKVTEKGKDVELRCDPISGHTALYWYRQSLGQGLEFLIYFQGNSAPDKSGLPSDRFSAERTGGSVSTLTIQRTQQEDSAVYLCASSPLDRAYGYTFGSGTRLTVV.

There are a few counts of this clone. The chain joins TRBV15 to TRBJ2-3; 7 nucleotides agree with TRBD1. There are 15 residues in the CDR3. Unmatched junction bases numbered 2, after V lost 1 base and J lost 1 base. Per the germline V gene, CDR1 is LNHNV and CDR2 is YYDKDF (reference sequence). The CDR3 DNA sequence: TGTGCCACCAGCAGAGGTGGACAGGGCACAGATACGCAGTATTTT. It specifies CATSRGGQGTDTQYF.

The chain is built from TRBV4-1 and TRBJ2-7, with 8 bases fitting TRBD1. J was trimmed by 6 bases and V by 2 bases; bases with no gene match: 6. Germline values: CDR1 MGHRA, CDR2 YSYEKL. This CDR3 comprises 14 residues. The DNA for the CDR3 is TGCGCCAGCAGCCAACGGACAGGGACGATCGAGCAGTACTTC. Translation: CASSQRTGTIEQYF.

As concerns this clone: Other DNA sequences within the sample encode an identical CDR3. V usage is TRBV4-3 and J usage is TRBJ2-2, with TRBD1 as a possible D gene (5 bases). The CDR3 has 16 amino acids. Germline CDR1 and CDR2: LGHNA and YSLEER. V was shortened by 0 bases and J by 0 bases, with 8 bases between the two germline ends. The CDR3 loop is CASSQDSQANTGELFF. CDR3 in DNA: TGCGCCAGCAGCCAAGACTCACAGGCGAACACCGGGGAGCTGTTTTTT.

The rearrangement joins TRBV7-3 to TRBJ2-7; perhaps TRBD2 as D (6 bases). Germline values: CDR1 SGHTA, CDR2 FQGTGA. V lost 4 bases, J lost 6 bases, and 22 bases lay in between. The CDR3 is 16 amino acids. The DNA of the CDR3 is TGTGCCAGCAGCTCCCGCGAGGGGCAGGGAGGACCCGAGCAGTACTTC. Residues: CASSSREGQGGPEQYF.

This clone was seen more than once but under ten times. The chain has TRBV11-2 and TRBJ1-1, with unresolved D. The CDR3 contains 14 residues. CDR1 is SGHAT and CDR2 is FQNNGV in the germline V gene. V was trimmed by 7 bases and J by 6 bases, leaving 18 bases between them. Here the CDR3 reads CASKQPGSGAEAFF. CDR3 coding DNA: TGTGCCAGCAAACAACCGGGATCAGGCGCTGAAGCTTTCTTT.